Listed below are T cell receptor beta chains from one sample, sequenced in a study of T cells in Graves' hyperthyroidism and ophthalmopathy. TCRdb analysed the multiplex PCR reads with MiXCR anew, one entry per CDR3 protein. This sample has approximately 430,000 distinct CDR3 sequences, with under 15% found just once. Sequenced: blood. These receptors were taken from a man younger than 30 with Graves' ophthalmopathy. Each CDR3 is given with its conserved first and last residue. Each record gives: clone size, V gene, J gene, D gene, CDR3 protein, CDR3 DNA. A D gene is named only where the DNA matches it firmly. The size entry is marked missing in some rows and otherwise reads once, few, many or a size class.

clone_size: -; v_call: TRBV7-9; j_call: TRBJ2-7; d_call: TRBD2; cdr3_aa: CASSLVLAPHEQYF; cdr3_nt: TGTGCCAGCAGCTTAGTACTAGCGCCCCACGAGCAGTACTTC
clone_size: many; v_call: TRBV10-3; j_call: TRBJ2-2; d_call: TRBD1; cdr3_aa: CAIRWTGDTGELFF; cdr3_nt: TGTGCCATCAGGTGGACAGGGGACACCGGGGAGCTGTTTTTT
clone_size: -; v_call: TRBV19; j_call: TRBJ1-1; d_call: -; cdr3_aa: CASRPLLGGGTEAFF; cdr3_nt: TGTGCCAGTAGGCCCCTTCTTGGGGGCGGCACTGAAGCTTTCTTT
clone_size: -; v_call: TRBV27; j_call: TRBJ1-5; d_call: -; cdr3_aa: CASRPDWDQPQHF; cdr3_nt: TGTGCCAGCAGGCCTGACTGGGATCAGCCCCAGCATTTT
clone_size: many; v_call: TRBV2; j_call: TRBJ2-5; d_call: TRBD1; cdr3_aa: CASSTGTAKETQYF; cdr3_nt: TGTGCCAGCAGTACCGGGACAGCGAAAGAGACCCAGTACTTC
clone_size: many; v_call: TRBV2; j_call: TRBJ2-1; d_call: -; cdr3_aa: CASSGEANEQFF; cdr3_nt: TGTGCCAGCAGTGGAGAGGCGAATGAGCAGTTCTTC
clone_size: -; v_call: TRBV24-1; j_call: TRBJ2-1; d_call: TRBD2; cdr3_aa: CATRSSGRAVGEQFF; cdr3_nt: TGTGCCACCCGCTCATCCGGGAGGGCCGTGGGTGAGCAGTTCTTC
clone_size: -; v_call: TRBV5-1; j_call: TRBJ1-6; d_call: -; cdr3_aa: CASSLGGGIGNSPLHF; cdr3_nt: TGCGCCAGCAGCTTGGGTGGGGGCATCGGTAATTCACCCCTCCACTTT
clone_size: many; v_call: TRBV2; j_call: TRBJ2-2; d_call: -; cdr3_aa: CASSPANQAGELFF; cdr3_nt: TGTGCCAGCAGCCCGGCCAACCAAGCCGGGGAGCTGTTTTTT
clone_size: many; v_call: TRBV11-2; j_call: TRBJ2-3; d_call: -; cdr3_aa: CASSQLVREDTQYF; cdr3_nt: TGTGCCAGCAGCCAGTTGGTCAGAGAAGATACGCAGTATTTT
clone_size: -; v_call: TRBV29-1; j_call: TRBJ1-4; d_call: -; cdr3_aa: CSGTQGGKEKLFF; cdr3_nt: TGCAGCGGTACACAGGGAGGTAAAGAAAAACTGTTTTTT
clone_size: few; v_call: TRBV9; j_call: TRBJ1-6; d_call: -; cdr3_aa: CASSVGAEQSPLHF; cdr3_nt: TGTGCCAGCAGCGTAGGGGCGGAGCAGTCACCCCTCCACTTT
clone_size: -; v_call: TRBV4-1; j_call: TRBJ2-5; d_call: TRBD2; cdr3_aa: CASRTSGGAGETQYF; cdr3_nt: TGCGCCAGCCGGACTAGCGGGGGGGCCGGAGAGACCCAGTACTTC
clone_size: many; v_call: TRBV24-1; j_call: TRBJ2-5; d_call: -; cdr3_aa: CATSDQVGSMETQYF; cdr3_nt: TGTGCCACCAGTGATCAGGTCGGGAGTATGGAGACCCAGTACTTC
clone_size: many; v_call: TRBV25-1; j_call: TRBJ2-7; d_call: TRBD2; cdr3_aa: CASSDGLAVSYEQYF; cdr3_nt: TGTGCCAGCAGTGACGGACTAGCCGTCTCCTACGAGCAGTACTTC
clone_size: -; v_call: TRBV12-3/TRBV12-4; j_call: TRBJ2-3; d_call: -; cdr3_aa: CASSLARGGGADTQYF; cdr3_nt: TGTGCCAGCAGTTTAGCGAGGGGAGGGGGCGCAGATACGCAGTATTTT
clone_size: many; v_call: TRBV30; j_call: TRBJ1-1; d_call: -; cdr3_aa: CAWSVGIGDTEAFF; cdr3_nt: TGTGCCTGGAGTGTAGGGATTGGGGACACTGAAGCTTTCTTT
clone_size: few; v_call: TRBV6-1; j_call: TRBJ1-2; d_call: -; cdr3_aa: CASSGRGNYGYTF; cdr3_nt: TGTGCCAGCAGTGGCAGGGGAAACTATGGCTACACCTTC
clone_size: many; v_call: TRBV7-3; j_call: TRBJ2-3; d_call: -; cdr3_aa: CASSFRTSTDTQYF; cdr3_nt: TGTGCCAGCAGCTTTAGGACTAGCACAGATACGCAGTATTTT
clone_size: many; v_call: TRBV13; j_call: TRBJ2-3; d_call: TRBD2; cdr3_aa: CASSSSGIPTDTQYF; cdr3_nt: TGTGCCAGCAGCTCTAGCGGAATCCCCACAGATACGCAGTATTTT
clone_size: many; v_call: TRBV6-1; j_call: TRBJ2-7; d_call: -; cdr3_aa: CASSYPGTPYEQYF; cdr3_nt: TGTGCCAGCAGTTATCCCGGGACCCCCTACGAGCAGTACTTC
clone_size: many; v_call: TRBV14; j_call: TRBJ1-1; d_call: TRBD1; cdr3_aa: CASSHGQAMNTEAFF; cdr3_nt: TGTGCCAGCAGCCACGGACAGGCGATGAACACTGAAGCTTTCTTT
clone_size: many; v_call: TRBV7-2; j_call: TRBJ2-1; d_call: -; cdr3_aa: CASSAGHTLGDEQFF; cdr3_nt: TGTGCCAGCAGCGCCGGACACACCCTTGGGGATGAGCAGTTCTTC
clone_size: -; v_call: TRBV6-1; j_call: TRBJ1-2; d_call: -; cdr3_aa: CASSKGRLRPGYTF; cdr3_nt: TGTGCCAGCAGTAAGGGACGCTTGCGGCCGGGCTACACCTTC
clone_size: many; v_call: TRBV6-1; j_call: TRBJ1-5; d_call: -; cdr3_aa: CASSKSDRSNQPQHF; cdr3_nt: TGTGCCAGCAGTAAATCCGACCGTAGCAATCAGCCCCAGCATTTT
clone_size: many; v_call: TRBV5-1; j_call: TRBJ1-5; d_call: TRBD1; cdr3_aa: CASSLGRGDQPQHF; cdr3_nt: TGCGCCAGCAGCTTGGGCAGGGGGGACCAGCCCCAGCATTTT
clone_size: -; v_call: TRBV12-3/TRBV12-4; j_call: TRBJ2-2; d_call: TRBD2; cdr3_aa: CASSQPGTSVTGELFF; cdr3_nt: TGTGCCAGCAGCCAGCCAGGGACTAGCGTCACCGGGGAGCTGTTTTTT
clone_size: few; v_call: TRBV19; j_call: TRBJ1-5; d_call: TRBD1; cdr3_aa: CASSIEQGRLGNQPQHF; cdr3_nt: TGTGCCAGTAGTATCGAACAGGGGAGGCTAGGCAATCAGCCCCAGCATTTT
clone_size: many; v_call: TRBV18; j_call: TRBJ2-7; d_call: -; cdr3_aa: CASSPGRGGYEQYF; cdr3_nt: TGTGCCAGCTCACCAGGCAGGGGAGGCTACGAGCAGTACTTC
clone_size: -; v_call: TRBV19; j_call: TRBJ1-2; d_call: TRBD1; cdr3_aa: CASSATGTGYGYTF; cdr3_nt: TGTGCCAGTAGTGCCACCGGGACAGGGTATGGCTACACCTTC
clone_size: few; v_call: TRBV19; j_call: TRBJ2-1; d_call: -; cdr3_aa: CASSNNYNEQFF; cdr3_nt: TGTGCCAGTAGTAACAATTACAATGAGCAGTTCTTC
clone_size: few; v_call: TRBV2; j_call: TRBJ2-7; d_call: TRBD2; cdr3_aa: CASHLSGGFGSYEQYF; cdr3_nt: TGTGCCAGCCACCTCAGCGGGGGGTTCGGGTCCTACGAGCAGTACTTC
clone_size: few; v_call: TRBV6-1; j_call: TRBJ2-2; d_call: TRBD2; cdr3_aa: CASSLAGVLAGELFF; cdr3_nt: TGTGCCAGCAGTTTAGCGGGAGTGTTAGCAGGGGAGCTGTTTTTT
clone_size: few; v_call: TRBV10-3; j_call: TRBJ2-5; d_call: TRBD2; cdr3_aa: CAISESAGVGETQYF; cdr3_nt: TGTGCCATCAGTGAATCAGCGGGGGTCGGCGAGACCCAGTACTTC
clone_size: -; v_call: TRBV3-1; j_call: TRBJ1-2; d_call: -; cdr3_aa: CATLDGQNYGYTF; cdr3_nt: TGTGCCACCCTAGACGGACAAAACTATGGCTACACCTTC
clone_size: many; v_call: TRBV10-3; j_call: TRBJ1-2; d_call: -; cdr3_aa: CAISESDAGYGYTF; cdr3_nt: TGTGCCATCAGTGAAAGTGACGCGGGCTATGGCTACACCTTC
clone_size: -; v_call: TRBV20-1; j_call: TRBJ2-5; d_call: TRBD2; cdr3_aa: CSARLLAGGPETQYF; cdr3_nt: TGCAGTGCTAGATTGCTAGCGGGAGGGCCGGAGACCCAGTACTTC
clone_size: many; v_call: TRBV29-1; j_call: TRBJ2-1; d_call: -; cdr3_aa: CSLRWGATDYNEQFF; cdr3_nt: TGCAGCCTCCGGTGGGGGGCGACTGATTACAATGAGCAGTTCTTC
clone_size: many; v_call: TRBV12-5; j_call: TRBJ2-3; d_call: TRBD2; cdr3_aa: CASGLWGGPTDTQYF; cdr3_nt: TGTGCTAGTGGTTTGTGGGGGGGACCCACAGATACGCAGTATTTT
clone_size: many; v_call: TRBV5-1; j_call: TRBJ2-7; d_call: -; cdr3_aa: CASSFGYGVPTRQYF; cdr3_nt: TGCGCCAGCAGCTTTGGGTACGGAGTACCTACGAGGCAGTACTTC
clone_size: once; v_call: TRBV6-2/TRBV6-3; j_call: TRBJ2-5; d_call: -; cdr3_aa: CASSYSCRDQETQYF; cdr3_nt: TGTGCCAGCAGTTACTCATGCAGGGACCAAGAGACCCAGTACTTC
clone_size: -; v_call: TRBV5-1; j_call: TRBJ1-6; d_call: -; cdr3_aa: CASSFGREPSYNSPLHF; cdr3_nt: TGCGCCAGCAGCTTTGGGCGGGAGCCCTCCTATAATTCACCCCTCCACTTT
clone_size: many; v_call: TRBV19; j_call: TRBJ2-7; d_call: TRBD1; cdr3_aa: CASATGTGIYEQYF; cdr3_nt: TGTGCCAGTGCAACCGGGACAGGGATCTACGAGCAGTACTTC
clone_size: many; v_call: TRBV19; j_call: TRBJ2-5; d_call: -; cdr3_aa: CASTSQAGLTQYF; cdr3_nt: TGTGCCAGTACTAGCCAGGCGGGGTTGACCCAGTACTTC